The T cell receptor (beta chain) under discussion was sequenced for a study of cytomegalovirus exposure and HLA in healthy donors. Primers: 60 Vbeta forward and 13 Jbeta reverse. The repertoire was sequenced with immunoSEQ multiplex PCR; TCRdb's copy has only in-frame clones and lacks some. The table records more than 100,000 clones, about 78% of them present only once. V was pared by 5 bases and J by 2 bases, with 9 bases between. The CDR3 is made up of 13 amino acids. Germline CDR1 reads SGHVS; CDR2 reads FNYEAQ. V and J are TRBV7-6 and TRBJ2-5; D perhaps matches TRBD1 (5 bases). The sequencing sample was made of PBMCs. The clonotype originates from a woman in her forties in good health and CMV-seropositive. The CDR3 sequence is CASSLRQQETQYF. The DNA of the CDR3 is TGTGCCAGCAGCCTTCGACAGCAAGAGACCCAGTACTTC.